The sequence of this T cell receptor (beta chain) was determined in a study of cytomegalovirus exposure and HLA in healthy donors. Trimming pared 8 bases from V and 2 bases from J, leaving 20 bases between. The CDR3 spans 16 residues. Germline-derived CDR1 and CDR2 are ENHRY and SYGVKD. In the PCR, 60 Vbeta and 13 Jbeta primers were used. Clones were sequenced by immunoSEQ multiplex PCR, and TCRdb holds only the in-frame ones, with some missing. The sample contains over 150,000 clones, roughly 79% of which appear only once. The sequence came from a woman aged 45-65 years in good health and CMV-seronegative. Sequencing was performed on PBMCs. The chain couples TRBV10-3 to TRBJ2-3; D might be TRBD2 (6 bases). The CDR3 region has the DNA TGTGCCATCCTTAGTAGTAGCGGAAGAAACACAGATACGCAGTATTTT. Protein sequence: CAILSSSGRNTDTQYF.